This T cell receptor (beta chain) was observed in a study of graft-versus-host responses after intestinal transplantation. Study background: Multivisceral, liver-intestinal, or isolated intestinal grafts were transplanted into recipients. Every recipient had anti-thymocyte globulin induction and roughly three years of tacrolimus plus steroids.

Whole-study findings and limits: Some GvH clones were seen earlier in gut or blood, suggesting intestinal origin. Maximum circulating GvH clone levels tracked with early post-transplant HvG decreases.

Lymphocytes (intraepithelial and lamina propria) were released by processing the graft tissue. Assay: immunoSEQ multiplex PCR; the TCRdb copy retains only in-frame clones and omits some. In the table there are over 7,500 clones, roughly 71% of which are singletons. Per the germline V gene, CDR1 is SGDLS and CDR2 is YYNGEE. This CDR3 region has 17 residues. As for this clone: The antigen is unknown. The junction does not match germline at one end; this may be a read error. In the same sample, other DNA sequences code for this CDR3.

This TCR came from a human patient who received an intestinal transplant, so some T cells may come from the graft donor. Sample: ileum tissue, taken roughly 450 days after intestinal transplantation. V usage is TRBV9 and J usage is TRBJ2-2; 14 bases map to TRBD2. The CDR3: CASSVSTSGGAIGELFF. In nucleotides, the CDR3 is TGCGCCAGCAGCGTCTCGACTAGCGGGGGGGCCATCGGGGAGCTGTTTTTT.